These 20 T cell receptor beta chains were all obtained from the same sample, sequenced in a study of blood T cell repertoires in COVID-19 (dated by TCRdb to 2018 to 2021). The library relied on the immunoSEQ multiplex PCR assay. This immuneACCESS table, as held by TCRdb, lists in-frame sequences with V and J called but not all clones. Of the missing ones, under half trace to an unresolved V gene in checked studies; the others have no known cause. A total of about 180,000 clones appear in this sample, approximately 80% of them only once. 6.5% to 8.5% of the sample lies in the top ten. The sequencing input was peripheral blood. The receptors here all came from a woman aged 40 to 50 with COVID-19, enrolled during active disease.

In this sample, this clone turned up many times. The V gene is TRBV6-1, the J gene TRBJ2-3; 8 bases match TRBD2. CDR1 and CDR2 (germline): MNHNS, SASEGT. CDR3 length: 15 residues. The ends lost 2 bases at V and 5 bases at J; junction bases unmatched: 6. In DNA form, the CDR3 reads TGTGCCAGCAGTGAACCGGGGGGGCCCAGAGATACGCAGTATTTT. Protein: CASSEPGGPRDTQYF.

The chain links TRBV6-1 to TRBJ1-1; 7 bases agree with TRBD1. This CDR3 contains 14 residues. Trimming cost V 1 base and J 8 bases; bases outside gene matches: 7. The germline V gene encodes CDR1 MNHNS and CDR2 SASEGT. CDR3 loop: CASSEGDSRREAFF. In DNA, the CDR3 is TGTGCCAGCAGTGAAGGGGACAGCCGTAGGGAAGCTTTCTTT.

J is TRBJ2-5 and V is TRBV4-1; TRBD1 agrees at 7 bases. V lost 3 bases to trimming and J lost 0 bases; unmatched junction nucleotides: 4. Germline loops: CDR1 MGHRA, CDR2 YSYEKL. This CDR3 is 15 amino acids long. In nucleotides, the CDR3 is TGCGCCAGCAGCCATAGGGACAGTAACCAAGAGACCCAGTACTTC. Translated, it gives CASSHRDSNQETQYF.

The chain uses TRBV10-2 and TRBJ1-5, with a weak D call TRBD1 (6 bases). Looked up from germline, CDR1 is WSHSY and CDR2 is SAAADI. The CDR3 is 15 residues long. V lost 7 bases and J 4 bases, leaving 17 bases between the germline ends. CDR3 in DNA: TGCGCCAGCACACCGGGACAAAGTTATAATCAGCCCCAGCATTTT. It specifies CASTPGQSYNQPQHF.

This clone was counted a few times. In DNA, the CDR3 is TGTGCCAGCAGCTTCCGGGGGAGGTCCACAGATACGCAGTATTTT. This gives the protein CASSFRGRSTDTQYF. V usage is TRBV9 and J usage is TRBJ2-3; D perhaps matches TRBD2 (6 bases). This CDR3 region has 15 residues. CDR1 and CDR2 from the germline V gene are SGDLS and YYNGEE. With 4 bases removed from V and 2 bases from J, the gap between germline ends came to 14 bases.

The count of this clone is one. V gene TRBV27 combines with J gene TRBJ2-5, with D perhaps TRBD1 (5 bases). Germline V gives CDR1 MNHEY, CDR2 SMNVEV (reference sequence). The CDR3 has 11 residues. Trimming cost V 2 bases and J 7 bases, with 5 bases left between them. The CDR3 here is CASSLGATQYF. The CDR3 DNA reads TGTGCCAGCAGTTTAGGGGCGACCCAGTACTTC.

V gene TRBV6-6 combines with J gene TRBJ2-3; 7 nucleotides line up with TRBD2. Germline values: CDR1 MNHNY, CDR2 SVGAGI (reference sequence). The CDR3 spans 15 residues. Unmatched junction bases numbered 9, after V lost 5 bases and J lost 4 bases. The CDR3 coding sequence is TGTGCCAGCAGTCAGCCCGTGACTAGCCCAGATACGCAGTATTTT. Its protein is CASSQPVTSPDTQYF.

The V and J genes are TRBV10-1 and TRBJ1-2; 8 bases are shared with TRBD1. Germline assignment: CDR1 WNHNN and CDR2 SYGVQD (reference sequence). This CDR3 has 13 amino acids. The V gene end was trimmed by 0 bases and the J gene end by 9 bases; junction bases not matched to a gene: 3. The CDR3 loop reads CASSESGQGSYTF. The CDR3 DNA reads TGCGCCAGCAGTGAGTCTGGACAGGGCAGCTACACCTTC.

This sequence joins TRBV7-2 and TRBJ2-7; D gene unclear. The V gene lost 3 bases and the J gene lost 4 bases, with 10 bases spanning the gap. CDR1 is SGHTA and CDR2 is FQGNSA in the germline V gene. This CDR3 region has 13 residues. CDR3 protein: CASSFLGSYEQYF. The CDR3 bases are TGTGCCAGCAGCTTCCTGGGCAGTTACGAGCAGTACTTC.

The chain carries TRBV7-3 and TRBJ2-7; 9 nucleotides agree with TRBD2. Trimming took 2 bases from V and 6 from J; bases not matched to a gene: 5. Per germline, CDR1 SGHTA and CDR2 FQGTGA. CDR3 length equals 14 residues. This CDR3 reads CASSLSGLASEQYF. The CDR3 DNA is TGTGCCAGCAGCTTATCGGGACTAGCAAGCGAGCAGTACTTC.

CDR3 nucleotide sequence: TGTGCCAGCAGTGAATGGAGCGCGGGATCCTACAATGAGCAGTTCTTC. Translated: CASSEWSAGSYNEQFF. V gene TRBV6-1 combines with J gene TRBJ2-1, with D perhaps TRBD2 (6 bases). Germline CDR1 and CDR2: MNHNS and SASEGT. The CDR3 is made up of 16 amino acids. V shed 2 bases and J shed 1 base, with 12 bases lying between them.

This clone was counted once. The chain carries TRBV5-6 and TRBJ2-2; D unresolved. With 2 bases removed from V and 8 bases from J, the gap between germline ends came to 10 bases. CDR1 is SGHDT and CDR2 is YYEEEE in the germline V gene. CDR3 size: 13 residues. The CDR3 protein is CASSFGPLGELFF. In DNA, the CDR3 is TGTGCCAGCAGCTTTGGGCCCTTAGGGGAGCTGTTTTTT.

This chain joins TRBV29-1 and TRBJ2-5; no definite D call. The CDR3 is 12 amino acids. Germline V gene sequence: CDR1 SQVTM, CDR2 ANQGSEA. V was clipped by 7 bases and J by 4 bases, with 13 bases between them. The CDR3 DNA reads TGCAGCGGCGGCCCTTCGGGAGAGACCCAGTACTTC. Its translation is CSGGPSGETQYF.

CDR3 region: CASSLSGRRSEQFF. CDR3 nucleotides: TGTGCCAGCAGCCTCAGCGGGAGGAGGAGTGAGCAGTTCTTC. V and J are TRBV14 and TRBJ2-1; 9 bases line up with TRBD2. Unmatched junction bases numbered 7, after V lost 4 bases and J lost 9 bases. CDR1 is SGHDN, CDR2 FVKESK, per germline. The CDR3 consists of 14 residues.

This chain connects TRBV21-1 to TRBJ1-1. TRBV21-1 is designated a pseudogene. CDR3 length: 15 amino acids. The DNA for the CDR3 is TGTGCCAGCAGCAGCCATCGGAGAGGGAACACTGAAGCTTTCTTT. Its translation: CASSSHRRGNTEAFF.

This clone occurred a few times. This sequence joins TRBV5-5 and TRBJ1-2, with D unresolved. V was pared by 4 bases and J by 7 bases, with 14 bases between. CDR3 length: 13 residues. Germline V CDR1 and CDR2: SGHKS, YYEKEE (reference sequence). The CDR3 protein is CASSDIQWRGYTF. The CDR3 bases are TGTGCCAGCAGCGACATCCAGTGGCGTGGCTACACCTTC.

The chain joins TRBV19 to TRBJ2-1, with a weak D call TRBD1 (6 bases). Germline V CDR1 and CDR2: LNHDA, SQIVND (reference sequence). CDR3 length: 15 amino acids. V shed 8 bases and J shed 4 bases, with 18 bases lying between them. CDR3 sequence (DNA): TGTGCCAGTGGAGTAACAGGGCAGCGGTACAATGAGCAGTTCTTC. As protein: CASGVTGQRYNEQFF.

The V call is TRBV27, the J call TRBJ1-6, with D uncertain. Trimming removed 8 bases from V and 0 bases from J, with 11 bases in between. The CDR3 has 15 amino acids. Germline CDR1 reads MNHEY; CDR2 reads SMNVEV (reference sequence). Here the CDR3 DNA reads TGTGCCAGCCACGATTACAGCTCCTATAATTCACCCCTCCACTTT. Encoded protein: CASHDYSSYNSPLHF.

The chain couples TRBV27 to TRBJ2-7; D is unclear. Germline CDR1 and CDR2: MNHEY and SMNVEV (reference sequence). The V gene lost 0 bases and the J gene lost 5 bases, with 14 bases spanning the gap. The CDR3 spans 15 residues. CDR3 sequence (DNA): TGTGCCAGCAGTTTATCGATGACGGGTTCCCACGAGCAGTACTTC. Protein sequence: CASSLSMTGSHEQYF.

The chain joins TRBV7-3 to TRBJ1-1, with TRBD1 matching over 7 bases. Trimming at V came to 4 bases and at J to 0 bases, leaving 8 bases not matched to a gene. Germline V gene sequence: CDR1 SGHTA, CDR2 FQGTGA. The CDR3 is 16 amino acids. CDR3 protein: CASSSQGGRMNTEAFF. The CDR3 DNA reads TGTGCCAGCAGCTCCCAGGGGGGACGGATGAACACTGAAGCTTTCTTT.